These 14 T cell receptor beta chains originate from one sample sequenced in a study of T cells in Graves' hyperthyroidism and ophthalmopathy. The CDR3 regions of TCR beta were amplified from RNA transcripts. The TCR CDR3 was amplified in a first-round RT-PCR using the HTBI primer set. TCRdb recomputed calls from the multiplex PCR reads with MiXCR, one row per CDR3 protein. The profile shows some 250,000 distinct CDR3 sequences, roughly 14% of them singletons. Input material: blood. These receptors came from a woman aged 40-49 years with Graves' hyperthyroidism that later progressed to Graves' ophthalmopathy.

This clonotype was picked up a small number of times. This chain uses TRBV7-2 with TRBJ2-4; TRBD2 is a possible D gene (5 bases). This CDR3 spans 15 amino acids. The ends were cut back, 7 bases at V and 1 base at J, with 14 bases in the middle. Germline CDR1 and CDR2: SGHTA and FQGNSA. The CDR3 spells CASTLDSSAKNIQYF. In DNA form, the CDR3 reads TGTGCCAGCACGCTGGACTCGTCGGCCAAAAACATTCAGTACTTC.

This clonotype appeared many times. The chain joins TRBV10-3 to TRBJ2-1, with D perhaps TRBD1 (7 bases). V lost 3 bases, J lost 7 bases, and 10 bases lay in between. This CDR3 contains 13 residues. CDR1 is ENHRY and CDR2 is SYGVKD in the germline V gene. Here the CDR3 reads CAISDRGRNEQFF. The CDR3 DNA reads TGTGCCATCAGTGACAGGGGGAGGAATGAGCAGTTCTTC.

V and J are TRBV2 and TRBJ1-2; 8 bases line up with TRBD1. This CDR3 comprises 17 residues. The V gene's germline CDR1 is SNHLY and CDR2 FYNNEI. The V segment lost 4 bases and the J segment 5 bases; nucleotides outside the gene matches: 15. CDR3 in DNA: TGTGCCAGCAGTGTGGTGAGACAGGGGATCATCCAATATGGCTACACCTTC. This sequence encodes CASSVVRQGIIQYGYTF.

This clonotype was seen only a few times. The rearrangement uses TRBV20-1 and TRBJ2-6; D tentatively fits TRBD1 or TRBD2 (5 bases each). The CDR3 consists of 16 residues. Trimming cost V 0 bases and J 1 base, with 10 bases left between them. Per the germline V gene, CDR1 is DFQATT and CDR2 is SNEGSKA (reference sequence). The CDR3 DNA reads TGCAGTGCTAGAGATCTGGGACGGTCTGGGGCCAACGTCCTGACTTTC. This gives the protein CSARDLGRSGANVLTF.

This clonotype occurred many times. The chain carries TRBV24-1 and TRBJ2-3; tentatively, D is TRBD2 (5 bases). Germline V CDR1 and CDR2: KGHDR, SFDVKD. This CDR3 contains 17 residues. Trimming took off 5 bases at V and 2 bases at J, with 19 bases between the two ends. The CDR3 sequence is CATSVPEGSTHTDTQYF. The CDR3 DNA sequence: TGTGCCACCAGTGTCCCGGAAGGGAGTACCCACACAGATACGCAGTATTTT.

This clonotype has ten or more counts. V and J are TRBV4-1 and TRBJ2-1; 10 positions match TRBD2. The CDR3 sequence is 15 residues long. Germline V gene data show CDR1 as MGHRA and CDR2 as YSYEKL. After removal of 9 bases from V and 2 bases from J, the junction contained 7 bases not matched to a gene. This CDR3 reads CASERTSGTYNEQFF. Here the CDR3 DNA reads TGCGCCAGTGAAAGGACTAGCGGAACCTACAATGAGCAGTTCTTC.

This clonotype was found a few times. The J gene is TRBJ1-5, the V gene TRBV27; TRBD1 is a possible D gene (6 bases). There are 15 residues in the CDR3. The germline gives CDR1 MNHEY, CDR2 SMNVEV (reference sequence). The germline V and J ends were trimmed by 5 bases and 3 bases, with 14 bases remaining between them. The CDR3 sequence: CASSPWAGDNQPQHF. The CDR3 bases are TGTGCCAGCAGTCCGTGGGCAGGGGACAATCAGCCCCAGCATTTT.

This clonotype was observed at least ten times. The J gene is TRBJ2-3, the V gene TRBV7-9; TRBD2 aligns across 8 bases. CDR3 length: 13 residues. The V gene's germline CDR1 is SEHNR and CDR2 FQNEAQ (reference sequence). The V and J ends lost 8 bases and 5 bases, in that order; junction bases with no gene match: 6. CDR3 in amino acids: CASRREGRDTQYF. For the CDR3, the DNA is TGTGCCAGCCGACGGGAGGGTAGAGATACGCAGTATTTT.

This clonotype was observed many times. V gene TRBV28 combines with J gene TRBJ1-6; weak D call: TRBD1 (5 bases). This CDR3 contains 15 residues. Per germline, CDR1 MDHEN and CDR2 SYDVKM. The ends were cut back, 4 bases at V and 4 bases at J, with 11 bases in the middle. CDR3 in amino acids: CASSYGTGYNSPLHF. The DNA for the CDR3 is TGTGCCAGCAGTTACGGGACGGGTTATAATTCACCCCTCCACTTT.

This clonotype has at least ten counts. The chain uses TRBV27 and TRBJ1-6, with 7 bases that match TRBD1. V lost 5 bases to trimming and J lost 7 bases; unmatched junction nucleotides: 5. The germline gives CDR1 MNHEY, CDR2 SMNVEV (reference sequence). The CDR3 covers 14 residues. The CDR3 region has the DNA TGTGCCAGCAGTCCCACAGGGGCAAATTCACCCCTCCACTTT. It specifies CASSPTGANSPLHF.

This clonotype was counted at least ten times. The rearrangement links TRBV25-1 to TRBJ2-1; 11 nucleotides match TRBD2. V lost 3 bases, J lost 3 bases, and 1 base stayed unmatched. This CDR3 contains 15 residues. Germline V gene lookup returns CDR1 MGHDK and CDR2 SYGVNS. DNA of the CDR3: TGTGCCAGCAGTGACCTAGCGGGAGGCTACAATGAGCAGTTCTTC. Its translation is CASSDLAGGYNEQFF.

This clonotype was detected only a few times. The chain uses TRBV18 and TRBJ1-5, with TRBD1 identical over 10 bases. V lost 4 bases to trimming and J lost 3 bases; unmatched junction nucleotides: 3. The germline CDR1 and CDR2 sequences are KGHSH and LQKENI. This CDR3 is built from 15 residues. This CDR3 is CASSRQGALNQPQHF. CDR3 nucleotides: TGTGCCAGCTCACGACAGGGGGCCCTCAATCAGCCCCAGCATTTT. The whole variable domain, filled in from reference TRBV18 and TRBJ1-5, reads NAGVMQNPRHLVRRRGQEARLRCSPMKGHSHVYWYRQLPEEGLKFMVYLQKENIIDESGMPKERFSAEFPKEGPSILRIQQVVRGDSAAYFCASSRQGALNQPQHFGDGTRLSIL.

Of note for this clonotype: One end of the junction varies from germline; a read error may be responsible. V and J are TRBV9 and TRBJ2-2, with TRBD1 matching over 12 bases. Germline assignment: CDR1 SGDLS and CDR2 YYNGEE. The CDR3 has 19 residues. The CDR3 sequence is CASSQHPGQGARKAGELFF. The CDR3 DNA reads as TGTGCGAGCAGCCAACATCCGGGACAGGGGGCGCGTAAGGCCGGGGAGCTGTTTTTT.

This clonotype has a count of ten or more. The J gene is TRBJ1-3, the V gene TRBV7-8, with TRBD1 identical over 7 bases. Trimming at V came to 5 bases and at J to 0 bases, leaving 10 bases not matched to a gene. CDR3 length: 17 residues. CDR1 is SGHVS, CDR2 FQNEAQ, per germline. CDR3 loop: CASSLGTVTTSGNTIYF. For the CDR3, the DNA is TGTGCCAGCAGCCTCGGGACAGTGACAACCTCTGGAAACACCATATATTTT.